Shown below are 24 T cell receptor beta chains from a single sample sequenced in a study of T cells after yellow fever vaccination (dated by TCRdb to about 2019). What the treatment or condition label conveys for this sample: live attenuated yellow fever vaccine strain. The library was generated by 5' RACE. The sequencer was an Illumina HiSeq 2500. In TCRdb, the public reads were trimmed at Q25 with fastp and aligned with MiXCR, with productive beta chains retained. CDR3 protein sequences are deduplicated, and each keeps its most common genes and DNA. In all, the sample holds 450,000 to 650,000 distinct CDR3 sequences, and 13% of those were seen once. The top ten clones comprise around 15% of the sample. The sample consisted of PBMCs, taken on the day of the yellow fever booster vaccination. The origin of the receptors is a man younger than 40 who received the YFV17D yellow fever vaccine.

The sample holds a few counts of this clonotype. The J gene is TRBJ2-7, the V gene TRBV6-5; no clear D. This CDR3 is built from 11 residues. In germline, CDR1 is MNHEY, CDR2 SVGAGI. V dropped 4 bases and J dropped 6 bases, with 7 bases sitting between them. CDR3 DNA: TGTGCCAGCAGTTCGTACCCCGAGCAGTACTTC. Amino acid sequence: CASSSYPEQYF.

This clonotype was picked up a small number of times. The junction departs from germline at one end; a sequencing error may be responsible. The chain uses TRBV6-2 or TRBV6-3 and TRBJ2-7; the match to TRBD2 covers 8 bases. Germline values: CDR1 MNHEY, CDR2 SVGEGT. This CDR3 has 11 residues. Here the CDR3 reads CASSYPTSANF. The CDR3 nucleotides are TGTGCCAGCAGTTACCCGACTAGCGCGAACTTC.

The chain links TRBV11-3 to TRBJ2-2; D is ambiguous. Germline loops: CDR1 SGHNT, CDR2 YENEEA. This CDR3 has 13 residues. V was shortened by 5 bases and J by 6 bases, with 10 bases between the two germline ends. For the CDR3, the DNA is TGTGCCAGCAGCCCTAGGGTCGCCGGGGAGCTGTTTTTT. This codes for CASSPRVAGELFF.

The sample holds a few counts of this clonotype. The J gene is TRBJ2-2, the V gene TRBV7-3; 8 bases fit TRBD2. Germline CDR1 reads SGHTA; CDR2 reads FQGTGA. V was pared by 3 bases and J by 5 bases, with 11 bases of the junction left unmatched. The CDR3 extends over 17 amino acids. For the CDR3, the DNA is TGTGCCAGCAGCTTGAAGGCTAGCGGGTTACAGACCGGGGAGCTGTTTTTT. As protein: CASSLKASGLQTGELFF.

This sequence joins TRBV12-3 or TRBV12-4 and TRBJ2-7; 7 bases line up with TRBD2. This CDR3 comprises 14 residues. V trimming: 7 bases; J trimming: 5 bases; junction bases outside the gene matches: 11. In DNA, the CDR3 is TGTGCCAGCACGGAATCGGGAGGATTCCACGAGCAGTACTTC. It specifies CASTESGGFHEQYF.

This clonotype came up a few times. This chain uses TRBV12-3 or TRBV12-4 with TRBJ1-5, with D possibly matching TRBD1 (6 bases). V lost 3 bases, J lost 7 bases, and 10 bases lay in between. The CDR3 length is 13 residues. CDR3 in amino acids: CASSFAGDQPQHF. The DNA for the CDR3 is TGTGCCAGCAGTTTTGCAGGGGACCAGCCCCAGCATTTT.

A few counts support this clonotype. This sequence joins TRBV4-3 and TRBJ1-2, with D tentatively TRBD1 (5 bases). The length of the CDR3 is 15 residues. The germline CDR1 and CDR2 sequences are LGHNA and YSLEER. Trimming took 0 bases from V and 4 from J, leaving 12 bases between them. The CDR3 DNA reads as TGCGCCAGCAGCCAAGATGAGAGGGGAGCCTATGGCTACACCTTC. Its protein is CASSQDERGAYGYTF.

Turning to this clonotype: An end of the junction does not agree with germline; a read error may underlie this. The rearrangement links TRBV15 to TRBJ2-1, with TRBD2 identical over 9 bases. The CDR3 extends over 14 amino acids. Germline CDR1 is LNHNV and CDR2 is YYDKDF (reference sequence). The DNA of the CDR3 is TGTGCCACCAGCCCGGGACTAGCCTACGATGAGCAGTTCTTC. Translating gives CATSPGLAYDEQFF. The full variable domain, completed using reference TRBV15 and TRBJ2-1, is DAMVIQNPRYQVTQFGKPVTLSCSQTLNHNVMYWYQQKSSQAPKLLFHYYDKDFNNEADTPDNFQSRRPNTSFCFLDIRSPGLGDTAMYLCATSPGLAYDEQFFGPGTRLTVL.

This clonotype was seen more than once but under ten times. The chain recombines TRBV6-5 with TRBJ2-1, with TRBD1 identical over 12 bases. J gave up 9 bases and V 0 bases, and 9 bases lay outside the gene matches. This CDR3 spans 17 amino acids. The germline CDR1 and CDR2 sequences are MNHEY and SVGAGI. DNA of the CDR3: TGTGCCAGCAGTTACTCGACGGGACAGGGGGCGGGTCGTGAGCAGTTCTTC. Protein product: CASSYSTGQGAGREQFF.

This clonotype was detected a few times. The genes are TRBV14 and TRBJ2-6; 8 positions agree with TRBD1. This CDR3 comprises 18 residues. Germline trimming cut 0 bases from V and 4 bases from J; bases unmatched to any gene: 8. CDR1 is SGHDN, CDR2 FVKESK, per germline. The CDR3 bases are TGTGCCAGCAGCCAAGACGGACAGGGTACGCTCGGGGCCAACGTCCTGACTTTC. Translated: CASSQDGQGTLGANVLTF.

V gene TRBV12-3 or TRBV12-4 combines with J gene TRBJ2-1, with D possibly TRBD2 on 5 matching bases. This CDR3 has 12 residues. V lost 4 bases and J lost 8, with 9 bases in between. The DNA of the CDR3 is TGTGCCAGCAGTTACGCGGGTGATGAGCAGTTCTTC. Translation gives CASSYAGDEQFF.

V and J are TRBV12-3 or TRBV12-4 and TRBJ2-6, with D maybe TRBD1 (6 bases). V was pared by 7 bases and J by 2 bases, with 9 bases between. There are 14 residues in the CDR3. As DNA, the CDR3 is TGTGCCAGCACCAAGGGGGCTGGGGCCAACGTCCTGACTTTC. It yields the protein CASTKGAGANVLTF.

The sample holds a few counts of this clonotype. This chain uses TRBV10-3 with TRBJ2-1; 15 positions match TRBD2. The germline V gene encodes CDR1 ENHRY and CDR2 SYGVKD. This CDR3 has 16 residues. V dropped 6 bases and J dropped 8; count of bases not matched to a gene: 8. The CDR3 nucleotides are TGTGCCATCAGCCAGGGACTAGCGGGAGGTCTCGATGAGCAGTTCTTC. It encodes CAISQGLAGGLDEQFF.

This clonotype appeared a few times. The chain is built from TRBV7-2 and TRBJ1-4, with D unclear. Germline V gene lookup returns CDR1 SGHTA and CDR2 FQGNSA. Deletions cut 7 bases from V and 1 base from J, with 13 bases between. This CDR3 is built from 15 residues. CDR3 DNA sequence: TGTGCCAGCACCCAAGGCTATAGAACTAATGAAAAACTGTTTTTT. This encodes CASTQGYRTNEKLFF.

The chain employs TRBV7-2 and TRBJ2-4; D is possibly TRBD2 (5 bases). V gave up 1 base and J gave up 11 bases, with 15 bases separating them. The CDR3 extends over 14 amino acids. CDR1 and CDR2 (germline): SGHTA, FQGNSA. The CDR3 nucleotides are TGTGCCAGCAGCTTAGAGGCTAGCTTCTACGTTCAGTACTTC. Translating it yields CASSLEASFYVQYF.

CDR3 in DNA: TGTGCCAGCAGCCTCCTGGGACAGGGGGCTTCGGGAGATACGCAGTATTTT. It encodes CASSLLGQGASGDTQYF. The V gene is TRBV7-2, the J gene TRBJ2-3; 12 nucleotides agree with TRBD1. Looked up from germline, CDR1 is SGHTA and CDR2 is FQGNSA. V trimming: 5 bases; J trimming: 5 bases; junction bases outside the gene matches: 11. CDR3 length: 17 residues.

Details on this clonotype: Relative to the germline gene, one junction end is altered; a read error may explain this. This chain uses TRBV4-3 with TRBJ2-2; possible D gene TRBD2, 5 bases. The CDR3 sequence is 16 residues long. Germline assignment: CDR1 LGHNA and CDR2 YSLEER. This CDR3 reads CASSVRTVLNTGEQFF. The CDR3 nucleotides are TGCGCCAGCAGCGTCCGGACTGTTCTGAACACCGGGGAGCAGTTTTTT.

The genes are TRBV4-3 and TRBJ2-1, with 13 bases that match TRBD2. The CDR3 has 19 residues. Germline V gives CDR1 LGHNA, CDR2 YSLEER. V trimming: 1 base; J trimming: 0 bases; junction bases outside the gene matches: 6. The CDR3 DNA sequence: TGCGCCAGCAGCCAAGCTCGGACTAGCGGGAGCCCCTCCTACAATGAGCAGTTCTTC. Residues: CASSQARTSGSPSYNEQFF.

Points on this clonotype: The junction differs from germline at one of its ends, possibly a read error. The chain is built from TRBV7-8 and TRBJ1-1; D is uncertain. This CDR3 has 11 residues. Per germline, CDR1 SGHVS and CDR2 FQNEAQ. As DNA, the CDR3 is TGTGCCGGCAGCTTATTCTTTGAAGCTTTCTTT. Its protein product is CAGSLFFEAFF.

V is TRBV12-3 or TRBV12-4 and J is TRBJ2-5; 9 bases agree with TRBD2. CDR3 length: 15 amino acids. Unmatched junction bases numbered 9, after V lost 6 bases and J lost 4 bases. The CDR3 reads CASRPTSGIGETQYF. The DNA for the CDR3 is TGTGCCAGCAGACCGACTAGCGGAATTGGAGAGACCCAGTACTTC.

A few counts support this clonotype. The V gene is TRBV7-3, the J gene TRBJ2-4, with 7 positions matching TRBD1. CDR1 and CDR2 from the germline V gene are SGHTA and FQGTGA. The CDR3 runs 13 residues. Trimming removed 5 bases from V and 15 bases from J; junction bases left unmatched: 13. CDR3 sequence: CASSLTPPDRMYF. The CDR3 DNA reads as TGTGCCAGCAGCCTCACCCCTCCGGACAGGATGTACTTC.

This clonotype turned up a few times. J is TRBJ1-1 and V is TRBV4-2, with D maybe TRBD1 (6 bases). The V end lost 11 bases, the J end lost 1 base, and 23 bases lay between the germline ends. From germline, CDR1 is LGHNA and CDR2 YNFKEQ. The CDR3 sequence is 16 residues long. This CDR3 reads CASRPGTTTRNTEAFF. For the CDR3, the DNA is TGTGCCTCTCGTCCCGGGACAACCACTAGGAACACTGAAGCTTTCTTT.

V is TRBV12-3 or TRBV12-4 and J is TRBJ2-3; 9 bases map to TRBD2. This CDR3 has 13 residues. The J segment lost 5 bases and the V segment lost 10 bases, leaving 7 bases of the junction unmatched. CDR3 region: CATSGLARDTQYF. The CDR3 DNA follows: TGTGCCACCTCGGGACTAGCCCGAGATACGCAGTATTTT.

Only a few counts were recorded for this clonotype. The rearrangement uses TRBV15 and TRBJ1-2, with unresolved D. Trimming shortened V by 1 base and J by 2 bases, and 5 bases separated the two germline ends. Germline V gene lookup returns CDR1 LNHNV and CDR2 YYDKDF (reference sequence). The CDR3 length is 13 residues. This CDR3 reads CATSRGANYGYTF. CDR3 nucleotide sequence: TGTGCCACCAGCAGAGGTGCCAACTATGGCTACACCTTC.